A single sample is the source of the 17 T cell receptor beta chains below, sequenced in a study of blood T cells in healthy people across ages. Using a J-beta primer mix together with a sample-barcoded 5' primer, a second PCR was run for roughly 6 to 12 cycles. MiXCR, applied by TCRdb to the 5' RACE reads, yields one record per CDR3 protein. The data show 910,000 or so distinct CDR3 sequences, with approximately 50% seen just once and roughly 23% held by the top ten. Sample: blood. Receptors originate from a woman aged 55-69 years in good health.

The V and J genes are TRBV11-2 and TRBJ2-5, with D perhaps TRBD1 (5 bases). The ends were cut back, 0 bases at V and 5 bases at J, with 13 bases in the middle. CDR1 is SGHAT, CDR2 FQNNGV, per germline. The CDR3 is 15 residues long. The CDR3 bases are TGTGCCAGCAGCTTAGACGGTGGTTCAGGGGAGACCCAGTACTTC. Its translation is CASSLDGGSGETQYF.

This clonotype appeared a few times. J is TRBJ1-4 and V is TRBV20-1; tentative D call: TRBD1 (5 bases). The germline CDR1 and CDR2 sequences are DFQATT and SNEGSKA (reference sequence). V lost 2 bases, J lost 2 bases, and 9 bases lay in between. The CDR3 extends over 14 amino acids. Here the CDR3 reads CSARSGGTNEKLFF. The CDR3 DNA follows: TGCAGTGCTAGAAGTGGGGGGACTAATGAAAAACTGTTTTTT.

V and J are TRBV7-2 and TRBJ2-1; a possible D gene is TRBD2 (5 bases). Trimming shortened V by 5 bases and J by 10 bases, and 27 bases separated the two germline ends. CDR3 length: 17 amino acids. Per germline, CDR1 SGHTA and CDR2 FQGNSA. CDR3 sequence reads: CASSPPGVSHALREQFF. The CDR3 nucleotides are TGTGCCAGCAGCCCCCCCGGGGTTTCCCATGCACTGAGGGAGCAGTTCTTC.

This clonotype was found a few times. This rearrangement joins TRBV3-1 to TRBJ2-7; D not certain. Trimming cost V 4 bases and J 2 bases, with 15 bases left between them. CDR3 length: 15 residues. Per the germline V gene, CDR1 is LGHDT and CDR2 is YNNKEL (reference sequence). CDR3 region: CASSPNLIPTYEQYF. The CDR3, as DNA: TGTGCCAGCAGCCCCAACTTAATTCCTACCTACGAGCAGTACTTC.

The gene calls are TRBV4-1 and TRBJ2-3, with D possibly being TRBD2 (5 bases). Germline V gives CDR1 MGHRA, CDR2 YSYEKL. The CDR3 covers 16 residues. Trimming took off 1 base at V and 1 base at J, with 12 bases between the two ends. CDR3 in amino acids: CASSQVTGLGTDTQYF. The CDR3 region has the DNA TGCGCCAGCAGCCAAGTAACTGGACTTGGCACAGATACGCAGTATTTT.

This clonotype was counted a few times. This chain joins TRBV12-3 or TRBV12-4 and TRBJ2-5, with D uncertain. The CDR3 is 13 residues long. V lost 5 bases, J lost 3 bases, and 10 bases lay in between. The CDR3 nucleotides are TGTGCCAGCAGTAATGGGCGAAAAGAGACCCAGTACTTC. Protein sequence: CASSNGRKETQYF.

This clonotype turned up a few times. The V and J genes are TRBV20-1 and TRBJ2-3; possible D gene TRBD2, 6 bases. The length of the CDR3 is 14 residues. The V end was cut by 8 bases, the J end by 3 bases, with 18 bases between. CDR1 and CDR2 (germline): DFQATT, SNEGSKA (reference sequence). This CDR3 reads CSPILNGGTDTQYF. Here the CDR3 DNA reads TGCAGTCCAATATTAAACGGGGGTACAGATACGCAGTATTTT.

The chain has TRBV15 and TRBJ2-7, with D hard to call. V lost 0 bases to trimming and J lost 7 bases, with 13 bases between them. The CDR3 length is 14 residues. The germline V gene has CDR1 LNHNV and CDR2 YYDKDF (reference sequence). CDR3 loop: CATSREALRTEQYF. Here the CDR3 DNA reads TGTGCCACCAGCAGAGAGGCCCTTCGCACTGAGCAGTACTTC.

The rearrangement links TRBV20-1 to TRBJ2-7, with D possibly TRBD2 on 5 matching bases. This CDR3 spans 14 amino acids. Germline V gene sequence: CDR1 DFQATT, CDR2 SNEGSKA (reference sequence). Trimming left V 4 bases short and J 2 bases short, with 15 bases between. The CDR3 region is CSATAGATTYEQYF. CDR3 bases: TGCAGTGCTACTGCGGGTGCGACCACCTACGAGCAGTACTTC.

The chain recombines TRBV9 with TRBJ2-4, with TRBD1 identical over 12 bases. V lost 6 bases and J lost 3; bases outside the gene matches: 7. CDR1 and CDR2 (germline): SGDLS, YYNGEE. The CDR3 has 16 residues. DNA for the CDR3: TGTGCCAGCACCTGGGGGACAGGGGGCGGCAAAAACATTCAGTACTTC. It specifies CASTWGTGGGKNIQYF. The full variable domain, rest sourced from reference TRBV9 and TRBJ2-4, is DSGVTQTPKHLITATGQRVTLRCSPRSGDLSVYWYQQSLDQGLQFLIQYYNGEERAKGNILERFSAQQFPDLHSELNLSSLELGDSALYFCASTWGTGGGKNIQYFGAGTRLSVL.

A single count supports this clonotype. The chain employs TRBV6-1 and TRBJ2-1; D not certain. The CDR3 is 11 residues long. Germline loops: CDR1 MNHNS, CDR2 SASEGT. The V end lost 10 bases, the J end lost 4 bases, and 8 bases lay between the germline ends. This CDR3 is CATTLYNEQFF. The CDR3 DNA reads as TGTGCCACCACCTTATACAATGAGCAGTTCTTC.

This chain connects TRBV11-1 to TRBJ2-1, with TRBD2 identical over 9 bases. The germline V gene has CDR1 SGHAT and CDR2 FQDESV (reference sequence). This CDR3 has 16 residues. Germline trimming cut 4 bases from V and 5 bases from J; bases unmatched to any gene: 9. CDR3 in DNA: TGTGCCAGCAGCTCCGGGCCCCGCGGGAGGGACAATGAGCAGTTCTTC. It yields the protein CASSSGPRGRDNEQFF.

This clonotype has a handful of counts. The rearrangement joins TRBV12-3 or TRBV12-4 to TRBJ2-3, with unresolved D. The CDR3 extends over 14 amino acids. Trimming took off 8 bases at V and 1 base at J, with 13 bases between the two ends. Here the CDR3 DNA reads TGTGCCAGCGGATCTGGATGGGGCACAGATACGCAGTATTTT. Amino acids: CASGSGWGTDTQYF.

The chain couples TRBV20-1 to TRBJ2-1; 7 nucleotides align to TRBD2. Near its end, the DNA agrees better with TRBJ2-7, so the J call may be wrong. CDR1 is DFQATT and CDR2 is SNEGSKA in the germline V gene (reference sequence). The CDR3 has 17 amino acids. In DNA form, the CDR3 reads TGCAGTGCTAGAGATCGGCGGCGGGAGTCCCCCTACAATGAGCAGTACTTC. It translates to CSARDRRRESPYNEQYF.

This sequence joins TRBV28 and TRBJ2-7; 8 bases are shared with TRBD1. Germline trimming cut 8 bases from V and 2 bases from J; bases unmatched to any gene: 5. From germline, CDR1 is MDHEN and CDR2 SYDVKM. The CDR3 is 13 amino acids. This CDR3 is CASQLQGAYEQYF. In DNA form, the CDR3 reads TGTGCCAGCCAACTACAGGGGGCCTACGAGCAGTACTTC. Supplemented by reference TRBV28 and TRBJ2-7, the full variable domain reads DVKVTQSSRYLVKRTGEKVFLECVQDMDHENMFWYRQDPGLGLRLIYFSYDVKMKEKGDIPEGYSVSREKKERFSLILESASTNQTSMYLCASQLQGAYEQYFGPGTRLTVT.

In this sample, this clonotype turned up a few times. V gene TRBV11-2 combines with J gene TRBJ2-4, with D tentatively TRBD2 (5 bases). Germline CDR1 SGHAT, CDR2 FQNNGV. The CDR3 sequence is 14 residues long. V was trimmed by 5 bases and J by 7 bases, leaving 15 bases between them. CDR3 amino acids: CASSISGKGNIQYF. CDR3 nucleotides: TGTGCCAGCAGCATCAGCGGAAAAGGGAACATTCAGTACTTC. Combining the CDR3 with reference TRBV11-2 and TRBJ2-4 gives the whole variable domain EAGVAQSPRYKIIEKRQSVAFWCNPISGHATLYWYQQILGQGPKLLIQFQNNGVVDDSQLPKDRFSAERLKGVDSTLKIQPAKLEDSAVYLCASSISGKGNIQYFGAGTRLSVL.

This clonotype was seen a handful of times. V gene TRBV29-1 combines with J gene TRBJ2-1; TRBD1 agrees at 7 bases. This CDR3 region has 16 residues. Germline assignment: CDR1 SQVTM and CDR2 ANQGSEA. Trimming removed 3 bases from V and 9 bases from J; junction bases left unmatched: 17. The CDR3 DNA reads TGCAGCGTTGATCCACAGGGGATTTCAGAGAGGGGTGAGCAGTTCTTC. Its protein is CSVDPQGISERGEQFF.